This record concerns one TCR beta chain sequence. Antigen unknown. The second PCR ran roughly 6 to 11 cycles with a sample-barcoded 5' primer and J-beta primers. TCRdb reprocessed the 5' RACE reads via MiXCR and lists one record per CDR3 protein. The sample has about 1.1 million distinct CDR3 sequences, about two fifths seen once. The data were taken from a study of blood T cells in healthy people across ages. General observations from the study: When set beside aged donors, long-lived donors presented more naive CD4+ cells and higher diversity.

The CDR3 has 15 residues. The V end was cut by 7 bases, the J end by 5 bases, with 18 bases between. CDR1 and CDR2 from the germline V gene are MNHEY and SMNVEV (reference sequence). The V gene is TRBV27, the J gene TRBJ1-5, with D perhaps TRBD1 (6 bases). The origin of this receptor is a man aged 18 to 30 in good health. Sequencing was carried out using blood. CDR3 in DNA: TGTGCCAGCAATTCGGACGGGGGCCCTGATCAGCCCCAGCATTTT. Translation: CASNSDGGPDQPQHF.